This T cell receptor (beta chain) was observed in a study of T cells after yellow fever vaccination. Overall study context: Libraries from low-cell-number fractions were prepared with the SMART-Seq v4 Ultra Low Input RNA kit. Study results and limitations: The study re-detected most primary-vaccination clones after the booster (96% CD4, around 89% CD8).

This CDR3 is 17 amino acids long. The germline V gene encodes CDR1 LNHNV and CDR2 YYDKDF (reference sequence). V shed 0 bases and J 3 bases; nucleotides not matched to a gene: 10. TCRdb called the 5' RACE reads again in MiXCR, with one record for every CDR3 protein. The sample has 400,000 or so distinct CDR3 sequences; around a tenth are singletons. Worth noting for this clonotype: The target antigen is unknown.

The TCR comes from a man between 18 and 35 years old who received the YFV17D yellow fever vaccine. The sequenced sample was PBMCs, obtained on the day of the first yellow fever vaccination. This sequence joins TRBV15 and TRBJ2-5, with TRBD1 matching over 7 bases. The CDR3 loop reads CATSRDRGTEREETQYF. The CDR3 DNA follows: TGTGCCACCAGCAGAGATAGGGGGACAGAAAGAGAAGAGACCCAGTACTTC.